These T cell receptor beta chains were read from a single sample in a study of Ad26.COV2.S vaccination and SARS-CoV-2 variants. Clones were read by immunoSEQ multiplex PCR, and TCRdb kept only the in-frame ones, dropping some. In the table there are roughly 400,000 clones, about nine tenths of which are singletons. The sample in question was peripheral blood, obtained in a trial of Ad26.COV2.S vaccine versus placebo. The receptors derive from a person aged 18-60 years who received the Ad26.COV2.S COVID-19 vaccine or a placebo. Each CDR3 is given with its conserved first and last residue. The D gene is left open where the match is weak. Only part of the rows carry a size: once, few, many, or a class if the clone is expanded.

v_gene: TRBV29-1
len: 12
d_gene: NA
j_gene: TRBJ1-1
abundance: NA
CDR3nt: TGCAGCGTTGGGGGGGCGGACACTGAAGCTTTCTTT
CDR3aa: CSVGGADTEAFF

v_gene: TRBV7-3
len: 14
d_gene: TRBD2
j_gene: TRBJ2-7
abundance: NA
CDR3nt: TGTGCCAGCAGCTCCCCGGGGGGGGCCTACGAGCAGTACTTC
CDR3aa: CASSSPGGAYEQYF

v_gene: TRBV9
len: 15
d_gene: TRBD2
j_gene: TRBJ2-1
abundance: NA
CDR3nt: TGTGCCAGCAGCCAAACTAGCGGGAGTTACAATGAGCAGTTCTTC
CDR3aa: CASSQTSGSYNEQFF

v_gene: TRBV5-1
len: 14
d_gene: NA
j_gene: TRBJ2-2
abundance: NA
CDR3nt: TGCGCCAGCAGCCCACTCCTAGCCACCGGGGAGCTGTTTTTT
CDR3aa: CASSPLLATGELFF

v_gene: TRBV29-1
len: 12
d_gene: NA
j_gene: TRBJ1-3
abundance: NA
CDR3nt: TGCAGCGTTGCCGCCGCTGGAAACACCATATATTTT
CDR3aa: CSVAAAGNTIYF

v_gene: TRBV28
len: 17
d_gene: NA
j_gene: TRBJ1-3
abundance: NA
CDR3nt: TGTGCCAGCAGTTTACGAGAAGGTTTGAATGTCGGAAACACCATATATTTT
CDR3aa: CASSLREGLNVGNTIYF

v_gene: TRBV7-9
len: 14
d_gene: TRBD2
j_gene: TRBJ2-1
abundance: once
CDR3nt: TGTGCCAGCAGTAGGAGACTAGCGGGATTGGAGCAGTTCTTC
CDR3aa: CASSRRLAGLEQFF

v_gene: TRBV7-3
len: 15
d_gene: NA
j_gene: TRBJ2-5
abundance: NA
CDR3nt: TGTGCCAGCAGCTTAGCGGGGACCCTGGGAGAGACCCAGTACTTC
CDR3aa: CASSLAGTLGETQYF

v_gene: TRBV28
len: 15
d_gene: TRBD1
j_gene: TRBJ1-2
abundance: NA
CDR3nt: TGTGCCAGCAGGCCGGAGGGGGCCGGGGGTTATGGCTACACCTTC
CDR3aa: CASRPEGAGGYGYTF

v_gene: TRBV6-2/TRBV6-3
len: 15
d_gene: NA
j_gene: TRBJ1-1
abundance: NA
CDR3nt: TGTGCCAGCAGTTACAACCAGGGCCTGAACACTGAAGCTTTCTTT
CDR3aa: CASSYNQGLNTEAFF

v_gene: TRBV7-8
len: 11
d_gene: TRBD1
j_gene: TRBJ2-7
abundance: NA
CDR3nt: TGTGCCAGCAGCTTAGGAGGGGGCGAGCACTTC
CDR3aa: CASSLGGGEHF